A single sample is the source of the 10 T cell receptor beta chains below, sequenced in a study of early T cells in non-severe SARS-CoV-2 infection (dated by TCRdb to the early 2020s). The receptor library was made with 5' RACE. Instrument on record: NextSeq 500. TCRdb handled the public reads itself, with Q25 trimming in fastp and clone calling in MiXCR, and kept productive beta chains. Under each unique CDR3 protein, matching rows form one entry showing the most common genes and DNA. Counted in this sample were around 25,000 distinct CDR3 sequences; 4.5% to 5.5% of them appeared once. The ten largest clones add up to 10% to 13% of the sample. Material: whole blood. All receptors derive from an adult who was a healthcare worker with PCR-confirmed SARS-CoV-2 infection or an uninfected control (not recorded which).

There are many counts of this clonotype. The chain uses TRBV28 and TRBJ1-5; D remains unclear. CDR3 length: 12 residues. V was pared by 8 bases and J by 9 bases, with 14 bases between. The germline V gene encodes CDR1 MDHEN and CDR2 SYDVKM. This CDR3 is CASATRLWPQHF. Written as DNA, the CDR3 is TGTGCCAGCGCCACCCGCCTCTGGCCCCAGCATTTT.

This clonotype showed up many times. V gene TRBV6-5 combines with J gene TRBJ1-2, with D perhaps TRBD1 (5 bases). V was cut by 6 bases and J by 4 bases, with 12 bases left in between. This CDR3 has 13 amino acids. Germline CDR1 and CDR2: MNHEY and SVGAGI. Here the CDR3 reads CASSRAGSYGYTF. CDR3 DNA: TGTGCCAGCAGCAGAGCAGGGTCCTATGGCTACACCTTC.

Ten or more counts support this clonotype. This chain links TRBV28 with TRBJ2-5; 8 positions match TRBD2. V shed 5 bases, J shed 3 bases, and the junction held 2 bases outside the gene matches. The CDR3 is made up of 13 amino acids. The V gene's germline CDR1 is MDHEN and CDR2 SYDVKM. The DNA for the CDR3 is TGTGCCAGCAGTCAAGCGGGGGAAGAGACCCAGTACTTC. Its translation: CASSQAGEETQYF. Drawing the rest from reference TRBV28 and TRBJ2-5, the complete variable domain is DVKVTQSSRYLVKRTGEKVFLECVQDMDHENMFWYRQDPGLGLRLIYFSYDVKMKEKGDIPEGYSVSREKKERFSLILESASTNQTSMYLCASSQAGEETQYFGPGTRLLVL.

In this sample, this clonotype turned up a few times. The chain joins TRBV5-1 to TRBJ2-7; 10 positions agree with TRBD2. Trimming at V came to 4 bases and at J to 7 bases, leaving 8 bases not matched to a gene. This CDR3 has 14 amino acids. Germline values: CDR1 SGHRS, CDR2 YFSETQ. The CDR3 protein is CASSPSLAGGEQYF. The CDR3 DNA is TGCGCCAGCAGCCCGTCCTTAGCGGGAGGTGAGCAGTACTTC.

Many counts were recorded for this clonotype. In DNA, the CDR3 is TGCGCCAGCAGCCTGCCGGGACAGGGAGGGACTGAAGCTTTCTTT. As protein: CASSLPGQGGTEAFF. The chain recombines TRBV5-1 with TRBJ1-1; 9 bases align to TRBD1. After removal of 4 bases from V and 5 bases from J, the junction contained 9 bases not matched to a gene. Germline CDR1 SGHRS, CDR2 YFSETQ. The CDR3 length is 15 residues.

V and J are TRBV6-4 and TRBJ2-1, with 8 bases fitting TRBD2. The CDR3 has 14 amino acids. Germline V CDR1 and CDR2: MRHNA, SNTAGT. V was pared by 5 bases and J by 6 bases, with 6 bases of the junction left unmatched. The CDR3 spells CASSPGLGFNEQFF. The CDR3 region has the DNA TGTGCCAGCAGTCCGGGACTAGGTTTCAATGAGCAGTTCTTC.

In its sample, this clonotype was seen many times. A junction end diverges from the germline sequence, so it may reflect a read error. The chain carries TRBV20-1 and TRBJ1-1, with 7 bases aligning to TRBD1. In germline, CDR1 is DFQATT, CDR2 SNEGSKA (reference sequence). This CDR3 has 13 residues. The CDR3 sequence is CSAGEGRQGKAFF. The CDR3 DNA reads TGCAGTGCTGGAGAGGGGCGACAGGGAAAAGCTTTCTTT.

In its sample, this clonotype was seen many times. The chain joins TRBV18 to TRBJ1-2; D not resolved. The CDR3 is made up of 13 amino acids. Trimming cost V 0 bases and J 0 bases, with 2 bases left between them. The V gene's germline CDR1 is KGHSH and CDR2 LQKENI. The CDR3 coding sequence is TGTGCCAGCTCACCACCGGCTAACTATGGCTACACCTTC. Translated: CASSPPANYGYTF.

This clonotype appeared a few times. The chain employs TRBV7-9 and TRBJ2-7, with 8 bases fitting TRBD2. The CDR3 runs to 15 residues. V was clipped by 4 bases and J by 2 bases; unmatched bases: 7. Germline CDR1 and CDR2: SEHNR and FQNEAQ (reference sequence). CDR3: CASSSNRRGAYEQYF. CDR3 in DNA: TGTGCCAGCAGCTCGAACAGGCGGGGGGCCTACGAGCAGTACTTC.

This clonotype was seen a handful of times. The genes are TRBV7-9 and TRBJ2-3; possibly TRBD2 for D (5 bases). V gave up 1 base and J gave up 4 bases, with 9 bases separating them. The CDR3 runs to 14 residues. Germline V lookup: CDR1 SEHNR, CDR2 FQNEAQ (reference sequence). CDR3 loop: CASSLVVGADTQYF. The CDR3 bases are TGTGCCAGCAGCTTAGTTGTGGGAGCAGATACGCAGTATTTT.